This T cell receptor beta chain emerged from a study of T cells in Graves' hyperthyroidism and ophthalmopathy. This clonotype was recorded only once. Its antigen is still unknown. Findings and caveats of the study: In validation, the model predicted ophthalmopathy. These predictions came a median about 6.5 months before onset. Stable hyperthyroidism and ophthalmopathy were separated using 13 V-J signatures.

Per germline, CDR1 MNHGY and CDR2 SVAAGI. The V gene end was trimmed by 4 bases and the J gene end by 2 bases; junction bases not matched to a gene: 9. There are 16 residues in the CDR3. In making diagnoses, clinical symptoms, serum thyroxine and TRAb, thyroid ultrasound and orbital computed tomography were all used. The PBMCs studied were ones that came from 9 to 10 ml fresh peripheral blood. The source material, RNA transcripts, was used to amplify TCR beta CDR3 regions. TCR CDR3 regions were first amplified by RT-PCR with HTBI primers. One entry per CDR3 protein, called by TCRdb with MiXCR from the multiplex PCR reads. The sample includes around 400,000 distinct CDR3 sequences, approximately 16% of them seen just once.

The sequenced sample was blood. This TCR derives from a woman aged 55-69 years with Graves' ophthalmopathy. The chain has TRBV6-9 and TRBJ2-3; 7 positions match TRBD2. CDR3 DNA: TGTGCCAGCAGTTCGGTTAGCGGGTCCCTCACAGATACGCAGTATTTT. It specifies CASSSVSGSLTDTQYF.